This T cell receptor (beta chain) was profiled in a study of TIL therapy for anti-PD-1-resistant metastatic lung cancer. Overall study: Most patients had lung adenocarcinoma.

The libraries were made with immunoSEQ v3. Clones were read by immunoSEQ multiplex PCR, and TCRdb kept only the in-frame ones, dropping some. Among about 7,200 clones listed, around 74% were seen once. Note on this clone: Its antigen remains unidentified.

Time point denoted: pre-treatment sample, taken before nivolumab and TIL therapy. Tumor tissue came from excised metastases, mostly pleural nodules or supraclavicular lymph nodes. Adults with stage 4 NSCLC were enrolled in a phase I trial. Study outcomes and limitations: TIL cultures after expansion showed higher clonality and lower diversity than baseline tumor (median 6% vs 31%).

The source material was tumor tissue, sampled at baseline. This sequence originates from a person aged 25-80 years with non-small cell lung cancer.

The CDR3 loop reads CASHRGDTEAFF. The CDR3 region has the DNA TGTGCCAGCCATCGGGGGGACACTGAAGCTTTCTTT. The V gene is TRBV27, the J gene TRBJ1-1; D is perhaps TRBD1 (5 bases). The CDR3 is 12 amino acids. Trimming cost V 8 bases and J 3 bases, with 10 bases left between them. Germline CDR1 is MNHEY and CDR2 is SMNVEV (reference sequence).